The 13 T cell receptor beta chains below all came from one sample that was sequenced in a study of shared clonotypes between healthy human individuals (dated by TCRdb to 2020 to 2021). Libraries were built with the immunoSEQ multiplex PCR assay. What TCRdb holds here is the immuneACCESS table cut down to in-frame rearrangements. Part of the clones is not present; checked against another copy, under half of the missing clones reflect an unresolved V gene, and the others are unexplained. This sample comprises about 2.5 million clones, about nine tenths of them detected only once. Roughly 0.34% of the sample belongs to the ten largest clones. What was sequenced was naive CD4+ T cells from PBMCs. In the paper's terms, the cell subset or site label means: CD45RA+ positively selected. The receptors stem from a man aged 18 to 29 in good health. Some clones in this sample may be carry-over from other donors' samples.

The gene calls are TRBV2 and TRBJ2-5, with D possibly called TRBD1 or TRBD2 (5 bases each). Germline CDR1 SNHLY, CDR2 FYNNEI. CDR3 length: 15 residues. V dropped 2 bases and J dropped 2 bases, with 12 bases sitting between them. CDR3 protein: CASSELGPRQETQYF. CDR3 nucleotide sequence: TGTGCCAGCAGTGAATTGGGACCCCGACAAGAGACCCAGTACTTC.

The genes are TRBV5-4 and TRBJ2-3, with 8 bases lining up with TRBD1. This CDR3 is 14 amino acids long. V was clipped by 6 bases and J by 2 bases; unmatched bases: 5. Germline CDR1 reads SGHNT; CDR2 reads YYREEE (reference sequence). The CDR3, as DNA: TGTGCCAGCACTGGGACAGGCAACACAGATACGCAGTATTTT. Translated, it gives CASTGTGNTDTQYF.

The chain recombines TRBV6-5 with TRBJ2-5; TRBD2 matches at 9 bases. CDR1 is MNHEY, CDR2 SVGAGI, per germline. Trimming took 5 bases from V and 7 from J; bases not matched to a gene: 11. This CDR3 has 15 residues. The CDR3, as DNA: TGTGCCAGCAGTCGTCTAGCGGGAAGGTTGGCGACCCAGTACTTC. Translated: CASSRLAGRLATQYF.

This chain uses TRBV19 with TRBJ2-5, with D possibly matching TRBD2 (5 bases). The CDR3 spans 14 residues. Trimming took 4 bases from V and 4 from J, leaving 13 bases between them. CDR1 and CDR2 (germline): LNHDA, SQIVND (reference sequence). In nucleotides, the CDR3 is TGTGCCAGTAGTACCTTGACTACGCGAGAGACCCAGTACTTC. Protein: CASSTLTTRETQYF.

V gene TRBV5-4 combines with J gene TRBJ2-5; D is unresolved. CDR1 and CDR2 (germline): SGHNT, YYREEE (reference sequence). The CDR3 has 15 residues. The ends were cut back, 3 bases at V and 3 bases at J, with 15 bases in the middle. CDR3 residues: CASSSATPREETQYF. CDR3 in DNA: TGTGCCAGCAGCTCCGCTACTCCTAGGGAAGAGACCCAGTACTTC. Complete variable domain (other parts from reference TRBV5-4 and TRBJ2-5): ETGVTQSPTHLIKTRGQQVTLRCSSQSGHNTVSWYQQALGQGPQFIFQYYREEENGRGNFPPRFSGLQFPNYSSELNVNALELDDSALYLCASSSATPREETQYFGPGTRLLVL.

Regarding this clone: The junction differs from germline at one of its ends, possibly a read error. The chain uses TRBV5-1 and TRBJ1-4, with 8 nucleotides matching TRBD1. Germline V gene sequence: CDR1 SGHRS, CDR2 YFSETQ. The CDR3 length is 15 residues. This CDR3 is CASSFFTGGNEKLFF. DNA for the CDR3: TGCGCCAGCAGCTTTTTTACAGGGGGGAATGAAAAACTATTTTTT.

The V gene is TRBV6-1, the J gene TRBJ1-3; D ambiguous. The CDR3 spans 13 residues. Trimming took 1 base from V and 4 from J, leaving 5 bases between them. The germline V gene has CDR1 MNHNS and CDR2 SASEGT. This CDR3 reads CASSEERGNTIYF. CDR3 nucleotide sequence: TGTGCCAGCAGTGAAGAAAGGGGAAACACCATATATTTT.

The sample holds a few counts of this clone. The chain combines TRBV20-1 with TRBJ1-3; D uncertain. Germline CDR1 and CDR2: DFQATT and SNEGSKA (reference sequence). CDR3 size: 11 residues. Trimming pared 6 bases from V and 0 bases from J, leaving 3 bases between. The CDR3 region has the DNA TGCAGTGCGGACTCTGGAAACACCATATATTTT. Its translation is CSADSGNTIYF.

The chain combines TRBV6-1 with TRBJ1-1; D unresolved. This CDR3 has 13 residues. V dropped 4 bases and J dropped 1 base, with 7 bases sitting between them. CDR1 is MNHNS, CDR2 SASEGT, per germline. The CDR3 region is CASSVLPNTEAFF. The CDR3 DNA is TGTGCCAGCAGTGTTCTGCCGAACACTGAAGCTTTCTTT.

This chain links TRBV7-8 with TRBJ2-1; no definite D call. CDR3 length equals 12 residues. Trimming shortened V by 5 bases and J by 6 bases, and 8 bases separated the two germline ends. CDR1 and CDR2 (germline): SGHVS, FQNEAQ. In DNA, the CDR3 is TGTGCCAGCAGCCAACAAAGCAATGAGCAGTTCTTC. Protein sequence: CASSQQSNEQFF.

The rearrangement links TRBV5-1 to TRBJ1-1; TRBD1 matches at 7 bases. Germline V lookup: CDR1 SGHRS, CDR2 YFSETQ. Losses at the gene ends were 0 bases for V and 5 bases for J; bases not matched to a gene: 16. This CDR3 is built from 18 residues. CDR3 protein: CASSLARGTLVPRTEAFF. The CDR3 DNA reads TGCGCCAGCAGCTTGGCCAGGGGGACCCTTGTTCCCCGAACTGAAGCTTTCTTT.

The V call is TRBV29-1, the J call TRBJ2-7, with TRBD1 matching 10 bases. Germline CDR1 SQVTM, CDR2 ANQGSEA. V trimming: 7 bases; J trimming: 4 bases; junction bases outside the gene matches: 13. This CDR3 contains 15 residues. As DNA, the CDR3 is TGCAGCGCCGATGGGGGGACAGGGGTTAGGTACGAGCAGTACTTC. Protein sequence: CSADGGTGVRYEQYF.

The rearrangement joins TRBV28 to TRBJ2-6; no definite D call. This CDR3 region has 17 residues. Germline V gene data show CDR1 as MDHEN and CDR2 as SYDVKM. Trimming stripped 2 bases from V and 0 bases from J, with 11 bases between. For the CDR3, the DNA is TGTGCCAGCAGTTTAATTGGACGGAACTCTGGGGCCAACGTCCTGACTTTC. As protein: CASSLIGRNSGANVLTF.